A single sample gave rise to the 8 T cell receptor beta chains below, sequenced in a study of T cells after yellow fever vaccination (dated by TCRdb to the late 2010s). What the treatment or condition label conveys for this sample: live attenuated yellow fever vaccine strain. Library preparation employed 5' RACE. Sequencing was carried out with an Illumina NovaSeq 6000. TCRdb handled the public reads itself, with Q25 trimming in fastp and clone calling in MiXCR, and kept productive beta chains. Each CDR3 protein gets just one entry, which takes the most common genes and DNA from the rows behind it. This sample gives some 350,000 distinct CDR3 sequences in total; about 4% of them show up just once. The top ten constitute roughly 25% of the sample. The source was PBMCs, collected 5 days after the yellow fever booster vaccination. The source of these receptors is a man younger than 35 who received the YFV17D yellow fever vaccine.

This chain links TRBV12-5 with TRBJ1-2; 7 bases agree with TRBD1. Trimming took 4 bases from V and 8 from J; bases not matched to a gene: 13. CDR1 LGHNT and CDR2 FRNRAP come from the germline V gene. This CDR3 has 15 residues. This chain's CDR3 is CASGSLETGRGGYTF. Written as DNA, the CDR3 is TGTGCTAGTGGTTCCCTCGAGACAGGGCGCGGCGGCTACACCTTC.

This clonotype was picked up a small number of times. This chain links TRBV20-1 with TRBJ2-5, with TRBD2 identical over 7 bases. The CDR3 spans 13 residues. V lost 2 bases to trimming and J lost 4 bases; unmatched junction nucleotides: 4. CDR1 and CDR2 from the germline V gene are DFQATT and SNEGSKA (reference sequence). CDR3 sequence (DNA): TGCAGTGCTAGAAGGCTAGCGGCAGAGACCCAGTACTTC. Protein product: CSARRLAAETQYF.

V gene TRBV5-1 combines with J gene TRBJ2-5; D unclear. CDR1 is SGHRS and CDR2 is YFSETQ in the germline V gene. V lost 0 bases and J 5 bases, leaving 14 bases between the germline ends. CDR3 length: 15 amino acids. The CDR3 nucleotides are TGCGCCAGCAGCTTGGGGTTGGGCTATCTTGAGACCCAGTACTTC. As protein: CASSLGLGYLETQYF. Together with reference TRBV5-1 and TRBJ2-5, the CDR3 gives the full variable domain: KAGVTQTPRYLIKTRGQQVTLSCSPISGHRSVSWYQQTPGQGLQFLFEYFSETQRNKGNFPGRFSGRQFSNSRSEMNVSTLELGDSALYLCASSLGLGYLETQYFGPGTRLLVL.

With respect to this clonotype: At one boundary the junction diverges from the germline segment, which might be a read error. The rearrangement joins TRBV12-3 or TRBV12-4 to TRBJ1-6; 8 bases align to TRBD1. The CDR3 runs to 14 residues. DNA of the CDR3: TGTGCCAGCAGTCCACGACAGGGGAATTCACCCCTCCAATTT. It codes for CASSPRQGNSPLQF.

This chain joins TRBV6-6 and TRBJ1-4, with D hard to call. V lost 7 bases, J lost 6 bases, and 27 bases lay in between. Per germline, CDR1 MNHNY and CDR2 SVGAGI (reference sequence). The CDR3 has 18 amino acids. CDR3 residues: CASTNSGVGEGPDEKLFF. In DNA form, the CDR3 reads TGTGCCAGCACCAACTCCGGCGTGGGAGAGGGCCCTGATGAAAAACTGTTTTTT.

There are many counts of this clonotype. The chain's CDR3 is CASRLTGTREQYF. The CDR3 DNA reads as TGTGCCAGCAGGTTAACAGGGACCCGTGAGCAGTACTTC. The chain joins TRBV12-3 or TRBV12-4 to TRBJ2-7; D perhaps matches TRBD1 (6 bases). CDR3 size: 13 residues. Trimming cost V 6 bases and J 7 bases, with 16 bases left between them.

The chain links TRBV15 to TRBJ2-7, with 12 positions matching TRBD1. Trimming removed 8 bases from V and 7 bases from J; junction bases left unmatched: 9. The CDR3 loop spans 14 amino acids. The germline gives CDR1 LNHNV, CDR2 YYDKDF (reference sequence). As DNA, the CDR3 is TGTGCCACCGGGCGGGACAGGGGGCGCGGGGAGCAGTACTTC. It is translated as CATGRDRGRGEQYF.

The chain combines TRBV5-6 with TRBJ2-7, with TRBD2 matching 7 bases. The CDR3 is 15 residues long. Per the germline V gene, CDR1 is SGHDT and CDR2 is YYEEEE. V was clipped by 4 bases and J by 2 bases; unmatched bases: 9. CDR3 sequence: CASSPVAGEPYEQYF. The CDR3 DNA reads as TGTGCCAGCAGCCCTGTTGCGGGGGAACCCTACGAGCAGTACTTC.